Following are 19 T cell receptor beta chains from one sample sequenced in a study of T cells in Graves' hyperthyroidism and ophthalmopathy (dated by TCRdb to between 2018 and 2021). The library relied on multiplex PCR. TCRdb shows the sequencer as Illumina HiSeq 2000. TCR beta CDR3 regions were amplified from RNA transcripts. For the first round of RT-PCR on the TCR CDR3, the HTBI primer set was used together with the Qiagen OneStep RT-PCR kit. The public reads were run again by TCRdb, first through fastp at Q25 and then through MiXCR, and only productive beta chains were kept. For every CDR3 protein sequence, its rows merge into one entry that carries the most common genes and DNA. The sample contains about 570,000 distinct CDR3 sequences, about 43% of them found a single time. The biggest ten clones account for roughly 20% of the sample. The sequenced sample was peripheral blood or thyroid tissue (not recorded which). These receptor sequences come from an adult woman with Graves' disease, either hyperthyroidism or ophthalmopathy (not recorded which).

Turning to this clonotype: At one boundary the junction diverges from the germline segment, which might be a read error. V is TRBV12-3 or TRBV12-4 and J is TRBJ1-4; D not resolved. The length of the CDR3 is 14 residues. This CDR3 is CTSRFYSVDEKLFF. The CDR3 nucleotides read TGTACCAGCAGATTTTACTCCGTGGATGAAAAACTGTTTTTT.

The sample holds a few counts of this clonotype. The chain links TRBV7-9 to TRBJ1-5, with D possibly being TRBD1 (5 bases). Trimming removed 3 bases from V and 7 bases from J, with 13 bases in between. The CDR3 runs to 14 residues. Germline CDR1 is SEHNR and CDR2 is FQNEAQ (reference sequence). The CDR3 DNA reads TGTGCCAGCAGCTTGGGGCTGGGGGAACAGCCCCAGCATTTT. Translated: CASSLGLGEQPQHF.

The chain uses TRBV29-1 and TRBJ2-7; 13 bases are a match to TRBD2. The germline V gene encodes CDR1 SQVTM and CDR2 ANQGSEA. The CDR3 covers 16 residues. After removal of 3 bases from V and 4 bases from J, the junction contained 9 bases not matched to a gene. For the CDR3, the DNA is TGCAGCGTTGATCTTTCCGGGACTAGCGGGATGTACGAGCAGTACTTC. Amino acid sequence: CSVDLSGTSGMYEQYF.

This clonotype appeared a single time. The chain has TRBV25-1 and TRBJ2-3; 7 bases align to TRBD2. The CDR3 runs 17 residues. CDR1 and CDR2 (germline): MGHDK, SYGVNS. The J segment lost 4 bases and the V segment lost 4 bases, leaving 14 bases of the junction unmatched. The CDR3 here is CASSGPLRRETADTQYF. In nucleotides, the CDR3 is TGTGCCAGCAGTGGTCCTTTAAGGCGGGAGACCGCAGATACGCAGTATTTT.

Details on this clonotype: One end of the junction is discordant with germline, which a read error may explain. The V call is TRBV11-2, the J call TRBJ1-5; the D gene is possibly TRBD1 (6 bases). This CDR3 is 19 amino acids long. Per germline, CDR1 SGHAT and CDR2 FQNNGV. In DNA, the CDR3 is TGTACCAGCAGCCGGGCCGCAGGGGCAATGGGGTATAGCAATCAGCCTCAGCATTTT. Translated: CTSSRAAGAMGYSNQPQHF. Full variable domain (outside the CDR3, taken from reference TRBV11-2 and TRBJ1-5): EAGVAQSPRYKIIEKRQSVAFWCNPISGHATLYWYQQILGQGPKLLIQFQNNGVVDDSQLPKDRFSAERLKGVDSTLKIQPAKLEDSAVYLCTSSRAAGAMGYSNQPQHFGDGTRLSIL.

This clonotype has only one observation. The chain carries TRBV19 and TRBJ2-7; D gene unclear. In germline, CDR1 is LNHDA, CDR2 SQIVND (reference sequence). Trimming cost V 10 bases and J 2 bases, with 12 bases left between them. The CDR3 extends over 12 amino acids. The CDR3 protein is CAIKVGPYEQYF. CDR3 DNA: TGTGCCATCAAAGTAGGTCCCTACGAGCAGTACTTC.

This clonotype showed up many times. The chain uses TRBV19 and TRBJ2-5, with D perhaps TRBD2 (5 bases). With 6 bases removed from V and 1 base from J, the gap between germline ends came to 12 bases. CDR3 length equals 14 residues. Germline V gene lookup returns CDR1 LNHDA and CDR2 SQIVND (reference sequence). The CDR3 coding sequence is TGTGCCAGTAGGCCGGGAACAACCCAAGAGACCCAGTACTTC. It specifies CASRPGTTQETQYF.

In this sample, this clonotype turned up many times. V is TRBV13 and J is TRBJ2-7; D may match TRBD1 or TRBD2 (5 bases each). The germline gives CDR1 PRHDT, CDR2 FYEKMQ (reference sequence). V lost 4 bases to trimming and J lost 2 bases, with 18 bases between them. CDR3 length: 16 residues. The DNA for the CDR3 is TGTGCCAGCAGCTCCTCGGGGCTACTTTTGACCTACGAGCAGTACTTC. Residues: CASSSSGLLLTYEQYF.

This clonotype occurred a few times. This chain uses TRBV24-1 with TRBJ2-1; 9 bases are a match to TRBD2. The CDR3 runs 14 residues. The V segment lost 5 bases and the J segment 8 bases; nucleotides outside the gene matches: 6. Germline lookup yields CDR1 KGHDR and CDR2 SFDVKD. Here the CDR3 reads CATSGEREADEQFF. Written as DNA, the CDR3 is TGTGCCACCAGTGGGGAGCGGGAGGCCGATGAGCAGTTCTTC.

This clonotype was picked up many times. The chain recombines TRBV4-1 with TRBJ2-2, with D unresolved. Trimming cost V 4 bases and J 6 bases, with 15 bases left between them. CDR1 and CDR2 (germline): MGHRA, YSYEKL. There are 15 residues in the CDR3. CDR3 loop: CASSPTLPRSGELFF. DNA of the CDR3: TGCGCCAGCAGCCCTACTCTCCCGAGGTCCGGGGAGCTGTTTTTT.

The J gene is TRBJ2-5, the V gene TRBV20-1; D gene unclear. Looked up from germline, CDR1 is DFQATT and CDR2 is SNEGSKA (reference sequence). The CDR3 consists of 13 residues. Trimming took off 4 bases at V and 9 bases at J, with 18 bases between the two ends. CDR3 loop: CSAKTDGGQPQYF. The CDR3 nucleotides are TGCAGTGCTAAGACCGACGGCGGTCAGCCCCAGTACTTC.

This clonotype occurred many times. The chain carries TRBV10-3 and TRBJ2-7; tentative D call: TRBD1 (5 bases). CDR1 ENHRY and CDR2 SYGVKD come from the germline V gene. This CDR3 is built from 13 residues. Trimming removed 3 bases at V and 9 bases at J, with 15 bases between. CDR3 sequence: CAISEQNPQGQYF. Written as DNA, the CDR3 is TGTGCCATCAGTGAACAGAACCCTCAGGGGCAGTACTTC.

This clonotype was detected many times. The rearrangement links TRBV20-1 to TRBJ2-7; D possibly corresponds to TRBD1 (6 bases). The V gene lost 6 bases and the J gene lost 1 base, with 16 bases spanning the gap. The CDR3 spans 14 residues. Germline assignment: CDR1 DFQATT and CDR2 SNEGSKA (reference sequence). CDR3 residues: CSAERTEPSYEQYF. CDR3 coding DNA: TGCAGTGCCGAGAGGACAGAACCATCCTACGAGCAGTACTTC.

The rearrangement uses TRBV18 and TRBJ2-5, with 8 bases that match TRBD1. The CDR3 length is 17 residues. The J segment lost 4 bases and the V segment lost 2 bases, leaving 12 bases of the junction unmatched. The germline V gene encodes CDR1 KGHSH and CDR2 LQKENI. For the CDR3, the DNA is TGTGCCAGCTCACCAGGGACAGGCCAACTCGTCGGAGAGACCCAGTACTTC. Translation: CASSPGTGQLVGETQYF.

Many counts were recorded for this clonotype. The chain is built from TRBV7-6 and TRBJ1-5; D is undetermined. The length of the CDR3 is 13 residues. The germline V and J ends were trimmed by 5 bases and 5 bases, with 10 bases remaining between them. The germline CDR1 and CDR2 sequences are SGHVS and FNYEAQ. Written as DNA, the CDR3 is TGTGCCAGCAGCCTATCCCGCCATCAGCCCCAGCATTTT. Its translation is CASSLSRHQPQHF.

This clonotype was seen a few times. The rearrangement uses TRBV27 and TRBJ2-2; 10 nucleotides align to TRBD1. CDR3 length equals 15 residues. Per the germline V gene, CDR1 is MNHEY and CDR2 is SMNVEV (reference sequence). The V segment lost 5 bases and the J segment 4 bases; nucleotides outside the gene matches: 4. The CDR3 DNA is TGTGCCAGCAGTCCGACAGGGGGCGCCACCGGGGAGCTGTTTTTT. Its protein is CASSPTGGATGELFF.

This clonotype has at least ten counts. The chain joins TRBV7-9 to TRBJ2-2; 7 nucleotides line up with TRBD1. Trimming cost V 6 bases and J 7 bases; bases outside gene matches: 8. The CDR3 contains 14 residues. From germline, CDR1 is SEHNR and CDR2 FQNEAQ (reference sequence). CDR3 sequence: CASSPTGDRGELFF. The CDR3 DNA is TGTGCCAGCAGTCCTACAGGGGATCGCGGGGAGCTGTTTTTT.

This clonotype has a handful of counts. The chain has TRBV10-3 and TRBJ1-1, with D unresolved. The CDR3 consists of 12 residues. Germline lookup yields CDR1 ENHRY and CDR2 SYGVKD. The V and J ends lost 10 bases and 4 bases respectively, with 13 bases between them. CDR3: CATGRPGTEAFF. The CDR3 DNA follows: TGTGCCACCGGCCGGCCGGGCACTGAAGCTTTCTTT.

This clonotype was counted once. One junction end disagrees with the germline gene, perhaps due to a read error. This chain connects TRBV10-3 to TRBJ1-2; 7 bases are a match to TRBD1. Germline-derived CDR1 and CDR2 are ENHRY and SYGVKD. The CDR3 extends over 14 amino acids. DNA of the CDR3: TGTGCCAGCAGTTCGTCGGACAGGCCGCGGGGCTACACCTTC. Its translation: CASSSSDRPRGYTF.